Listed here are 30 T cell receptor beta chains from one sample, sequenced in a study of T cell responses to AZD1222 COVID-19 vaccine. The protocol was immunoSEQ multiplex PCR, while the TCRdb copy is restricted to in-frame clones and leaves out a portion. The sample includes some 110,000 clones, about 90% of them seen just once. The sample consisted of peripheral blood, taken on day 0 of AZD1222 vaccination. The receptors here all came from an adult in good health.

The chain combines TRBV5-4 with TRBJ1-1; no clear D. Germline assignment: CDR1 SGHNT and CDR2 YYREEE (reference sequence). V gave up 3 bases and J gave up 5 bases, with 11 bases separating them. The CDR3 contains 13 residues. This chain's CDR3 is CASSSLGKTEAFF. CDR3 coding DNA: TGTGCCAGCAGCTCTTTAGGGAAGACTGAAGCTTTCTTT. Full variable domain (missing parts from reference TRBV5-4 and TRBJ1-1): ETGVTQSPTHLIKTRGQQVTLRCSSQSGHNTVSWYQQALGQGPQFIFQYYREEENGRGNFPPRFSGLQFPNYSSELNVNALELDDSALYLCASSSLGKTEAFFGQGTRLTVV.

This chain uses TRBV7-2 with TRBJ2-1; D might be TRBD1 or TRBD2, each matching 5 bases. The CDR3 totals 14 residues. Per the germline V gene, CDR1 is SGHTA and CDR2 is FQGNSA. With 5 bases removed from V and 8 bases from J, the gap between germline ends came to 16 bases. This CDR3 is CASSRQSRDHEQFF. For the CDR3, the DNA is TGTGCCAGCAGCCGCCAGAGTCGGGACCATGAGCAGTTCTTC.

In this sample, this clone turned up once. The rearrangement uses TRBV5-8 and TRBJ1-1; D is perhaps TRBD1 (5 bases). Germline V gene sequence: CDR1 SGHTS, CDR2 YDEGEE. Trimming took 4 bases from V and 4 from J, leaving 17 bases between them. The CDR3 has 15 residues. CDR3 nucleotide sequence: TGTGCCAGCAGCCCGGACCCCCGGGGGGGCACTGAAGCTTTCTTT. Translated: CASSPDPRGGTEAFF.

This chain connects TRBV5-1 to TRBJ2-2; 8 bases are a match to TRBD2. Germline V CDR1 and CDR2: SGHRS, YFSETQ. The V and J ends lost 2 bases and 4 bases, in that order; junction bases with no gene match: 4. The CDR3 has 15 residues. The CDR3 DNA reads TGCGCCAGCAGCTTAGGTAGCGGGGCCACCGGGGAGCTGTTTTTT. This codes for CASSLGSGATGELFF.

The chain carries TRBV18 and TRBJ1-3, with D unclear. Looked up from germline, CDR1 is KGHSH and CDR2 is LQKENI. This CDR3 is built from 15 residues. The ends were cut back, 2 bases at V and 0 bases at J, with 8 bases in the middle. CDR3 nucleotide sequence: TGTGCCAGCTCACCATCAGCGTTCTCTGGAAACACCATATATTTT. Amino acid sequence: CASSPSAFSGNTIYF.

This sequence joins TRBV29-1 and TRBJ1-1; 11 positions agree with TRBD1. Germline V lookup: CDR1 SQVTM, CDR2 ANQGSEA. This CDR3 spans 14 amino acids. With 5 bases clipped from V and 1 base from J, the junction kept 3 bases outside the gene matches. In nucleotides, the CDR3 is TGCAGCGTTTCGGACAGGGGGCCGAACACTGAAGCTTTCTTT. Protein sequence: CSVSDRGPNTEAFF.

This clone has just one count. The rearrangement links TRBV6-6 to TRBJ1-2, with a possible D match to TRBD1 (5 bases). The CDR3 is 12 residues long. CDR1 is MNHNY and CDR2 is SVGAGI in the germline V gene (reference sequence). The germline V and J ends were trimmed by 5 bases and 4 bases, with 8 bases remaining between them. This chain's CDR3 is CASSAQGYGYTF. CDR3 coding DNA: TGTGCCAGCAGTGCTCAGGGCTATGGCTACACCTTC.

The rearrangement uses TRBV18 and TRBJ1-2, with 7 bases that match TRBD1. V shed 4 bases and J 4 bases; nucleotides not matched to a gene: 9. This CDR3 is 15 amino acids long. The germline V gene has CDR1 KGHSH and CDR2 LQKENI. The CDR3 loop is CASSRPQTGTYGYTF. For the CDR3, the DNA is TGTGCCAGCTCACGGCCTCAGACAGGGACCTATGGCTACACCTTC.

As DNA, the CDR3 is TGTGCCAGCTCACCAGGAACAGGGGGCGGTTACGAGCAGTACTTC. Translated: CASSPGTGGGYEQYF. The chain uses TRBV18 and TRBJ2-7; the match to TRBD1 covers 9 bases. Germline lookup yields CDR1 KGHSH and CDR2 LQKENI. This CDR3 has 15 residues. Trimming removed 2 bases from V and 4 bases from J; junction bases left unmatched: 6.

V gene TRBV6-5 combines with J gene TRBJ2-3; unclear D gene. Germline CDR1 and CDR2: MNHEY and SVGAGI. With 4 bases removed from V and 2 bases from J, the gap between germline ends came to 7 bases. The CDR3 is made up of 13 amino acids. CDR3 residues: CASSFRSTDTQYF. CDR3 DNA sequence: TGTGCCAGCAGTTTCCGATCCACAGATACGCAGTATTTT.

This chain connects TRBV19 to TRBJ2-2, with a possible D match to TRBD1 (5 bases). The CDR3 sequence is 16 residues long. Germline lookup yields CDR1 LNHDA and CDR2 SQIVND (reference sequence). V lost 2 bases and J lost 4, with 14 bases in between. As DNA, the CDR3 is TGTGCCAGTAGTATACCGGACACGGGTGGCACCGGGGAGCTGTTTTTT. Translating it yields CASSIPDTGGTGELFF.

V usage is TRBV5-1 and J usage is TRBJ2-1; 7 nucleotides match TRBD2. Germline assignment: CDR1 SGHRS and CDR2 YFSETQ. The CDR3 totals 15 residues. Trimming cost V 1 base and J 8 bases; bases outside gene matches: 9. CDR3 DNA sequence: TGCGCCAGCAGCTTGCACGCGGGGAGCGGGGATGAGCAGTTCTTC. It encodes CASSLHAGSGDEQFF.

V and J are TRBV7-2 and TRBJ2-3; D not resolved. This CDR3 has 14 residues. The germline V and J ends were trimmed by 3 bases and 3 bases, with 10 bases remaining between them. The germline V gene has CDR1 SGHTA and CDR2 FQGNSA. CDR3 region: CASSFSGFTDTQYF. CDR3 coding DNA: TGTGCCAGCAGCTTCTCGGGTTTTACAGATACGCAGTATTTT.

The chain recombines TRBV11-2 with TRBJ1-6; tentative D call: TRBD1 (6 bases). CDR3 length: 14 residues. V lost 2 bases, J lost 9 bases, and 11 bases lay in between. CDR1 is SGHAT, CDR2 FQNNGV, per germline. The CDR3 DNA reads TGTGCCAGCAGCTTACAGGGGATCGGTTCACCCCTCCACTTT. Protein: CASSLQGIGSPLHF.

The CDR3 reads CASSLIPNTEAFF. In DNA, the CDR3 is TGTGCCAGCAGCTTAATTCCGAACACTGAAGCTTTCTTT. This chain links TRBV5-5 with TRBJ1-1, with D unresolved. The CDR3 loop spans 13 amino acids. Trimming pared 2 bases from V and 1 base from J, leaving 6 bases between. Germline CDR1 is SGHKS and CDR2 is YYEKEE (reference sequence).

The V gene is TRBV5-5, the J gene TRBJ1-1; D remains unclear. Trimming took off 0 bases at V and 3 bases at J, with 9 bases between the two ends. The germline CDR1 and CDR2 sequences are SGHKS and YYEKEE (reference sequence). CDR3 length: 14 residues. Here the CDR3 DNA reads TGTGCCAGCAGCTTGGAAGTGTTCGACACTGAAGCTTTCTTT. Translated, it gives CASSLEVFDTEAFF. The complete variable domain, with remaining parts taken from reference TRBV5-5 and TRBJ1-1, reads DAGVTQSPTHLIKTRGQQVTLRCSPISGHKSVSWYQQVLGQGPQFIFQYYEKEERGRGNFPDRFSARQFPNYSSELNVNALLLGDSALYLCASSLEVFDTEAFFGQGTRLTVV.

CDR3 region: CASSPPQPRNEQFF. CDR3 DNA: TGTGCCAGCTCACCACCGCAGCCCCGGAATGAGCAGTTCTTC. The rearrangement links TRBV18 to TRBJ2-1; D is undetermined. Germline CDR1 KGHSH, CDR2 LQKENI. This CDR3 contains 14 residues. V gave up 0 bases and J gave up 7 bases, with 10 bases separating them.

J is TRBJ1-2 and V is TRBV5-4; D gene unclear. Germline CDR1 SGHNT, CDR2 YYREEE (reference sequence). This CDR3 has 11 residues. V lost 2 bases to trimming and J lost 7 bases, with 6 bases between them. The CDR3 here is CASSFGVGYTF. As DNA, the CDR3 is TGTGCCAGCAGCTTTGGGGTTGGCTACACCTTC.

The V and J genes are TRBV6-5 and TRBJ1-1; a weak D match, TRBD1 (5 bases). CDR1 and CDR2 from the germline V gene are MNHEY and SVGAGI. V was cut by 5 bases and J by 9 bases, with 13 bases left in between. This CDR3 contains 12 residues. DNA of the CDR3: TGTGCCAGCAGTCGGGTGGGGACGAAAGCTTTCTTT. Amino acids: CASSRVGTKAFF.

This clone appeared a single time. V is TRBV10-1 and J is TRBJ2-7, with 8 positions matching TRBD1. This CDR3 is 20 amino acids long. V dropped 4 bases and J dropped 1; count of bases not matched to a gene: 21. The V gene's germline CDR1 is WNHNN and CDR2 SYGVQD (reference sequence). The CDR3 loop reads CASSGDEPPPGQARSYEQYF. The CDR3 coding sequence is TGCGCCAGCAGTGGGGATGAGCCCCCGCCGGGACAGGCGAGATCCTACGAGCAGTACTTC.

The chain carries TRBV15 and TRBJ1-1; D remains unclear. The V end was cut by 0 bases, the J end by 6 bases, with 11 bases between. This CDR3 is built from 14 residues. Per the germline V gene, CDR1 is LNHNV and CDR2 is YYDKDF (reference sequence). The CDR3 DNA reads TGTGCCACCAGCAGAGATCGACGGAGCGCTGAAGCTTTCTTT. This sequence encodes CATSRDRRSAEAFF.

The CDR3 here is CASSLGYGSGNTIYF. The CDR3 DNA reads as TGTGCCAGCTCACTCGGATACGGGTCTGGAAACACCATATATTTT. The genes are TRBV18 and TRBJ1-3; D gene uncertain. With 4 bases removed from V and 1 base from J, the gap between germline ends came to 11 bases. Per germline, CDR1 KGHSH and CDR2 LQKENI. This CDR3 contains 15 residues.

The chain has TRBV4-3 and TRBJ1-1, with a possible D match to TRBD1 (6 bases). Between the trimmed V and J ends, which lost 4 bases and 1 base, there was a span of 19 bases. The CDR3 runs 17 residues. CDR1 is LGHNA, CDR2 YSLEER, per germline. The CDR3 is CASSLHLRTDPNTEAFF. CDR3 sequence (DNA): TGCGCCAGCAGCCTCCACCTCCGGACAGACCCGAACACTGAAGCTTTCTTT.

This sequence joins TRBV28 and TRBJ1-5, with D possibly being TRBD1 (5 bases). CDR1 and CDR2 (germline): MDHEN, SYDVKM. This CDR3 spans 15 amino acids. Deletions cut 7 bases from V and 5 bases from J, with 18 bases between. The CDR3, as DNA: TGTGCCAGCATCTCGGGGGGGATTGGGGATCAGCCCCAGCATTTT. It yields the protein CASISGGIGDQPQHF.

The chain carries TRBV28 and TRBJ2-1; 8 bases align to TRBD2. CDR3 length equals 15 residues. Trimming removed 7 bases from V and 4 bases from J; junction bases left unmatched: 9. Germline assignment: CDR1 MDHEN and CDR2 SYDVKM. The CDR3, as DNA: TGTGCCAGCATAATTAGCGGGGCTGGATACAATGAGCAGTTCTTC. Translated, it gives CASIISGAGYNEQFF.

This clone was observed once. V usage is TRBV30 and J usage is TRBJ1-6; D not certain. Germline loops: CDR1 GTSNPN, CDR2 SVGIG (reference sequence). This CDR3 spans 14 amino acids. V gave up 4 bases and J gave up 6 bases, with 13 bases separating them. This CDR3 is CAWTAGGPNSPLHF. The CDR3 DNA is TGTGCCTGGACCGCGGGAGGCCCTAATTCACCCCTCCACTTT.

The CDR3 sequence is CSVGPDGEDYGYTF. DNA for the CDR3: TGCAGCGTTGGGCCAGATGGGGAGGACTATGGCTACACCTTC. The chain employs TRBV29-1 and TRBJ1-2; no firm D call. The CDR3 loop spans 14 amino acids. V lost 4 bases, J lost 3 bases, and 15 bases lay in between. Germline V gene data show CDR1 as SQVTM and CDR2 as ANQGSEA. The full variable domain, completed using reference TRBV29-1 and TRBJ1-2, is SAVISQKPSRDICQRGTSLTIQCQVDSQVTMMFWYRQQPGQSLTLIATANQGSEATYESGFVIDKFPISRPNLTFSTLTVSNMSPEDSSIYLCSVGPDGEDYGYTFGSGTRLTVV.

The chain has TRBV13 and TRBJ2-7; a possible D gene is TRBD2 (6 bases). V gave up 3 bases and J gave up 0 bases, with 9 bases separating them. The CDR3 covers 14 residues. Germline CDR1 is PRHDT and CDR2 is FYEKMQ (reference sequence). The CDR3: CASSFEEGSYEQYF. CDR3 DNA sequence: TGTGCCAGCAGCTTCGAGGAGGGCTCCTACGAGCAGTACTTC.

A single count supports this clone. V and J are TRBV7-2 and TRBJ2-7, with D uncertain. Trimming stripped 2 bases from V and 3 bases from J, with 14 bases between. Per the germline V gene, CDR1 is SGHTA and CDR2 is FQGNSA. The CDR3 covers 15 residues. The CDR3 sequence is CASSLNYGDNYEQYF. The CDR3 DNA sequence: TGTGCCAGCAGCTTAAATTACGGCGATAACTACGAGCAGTACTTC.

V and J are TRBV2 and TRBJ1-2, with 8 positions matching TRBD1. CDR3 length equals 16 residues. The germline CDR1 and CDR2 sequences are SNHLY and FYNNEI. Trimming removed 2 bases from V and 3 bases from J; junction bases left unmatched: 8. This CDR3 reads CASSESRTGSHYGYTF. CDR3 DNA: TGTGCCAGCAGTGAAAGCCGGACAGGGTCCCACTATGGCTACACCTTC. Based on the CDR3 plus reference TRBV2 and TRBJ1-2, the full variable domain is EPEVTQTPSHQVTQMGQEVILRCVPISNHLYFYWYRQILGQKVEFLVSFYNNEISEKSEIFDDQFSVERPDGSNFTLKIRSTKLEDSAMYFCASSESRTGSHYGYTFGSGTRLTVV.